This T cell receptor (beta chain) was obtained from a study of cytomegalovirus exposure and HLA in healthy donors. Points from the study as a whole: One later analysis reportedly identified an Asian-associated ancestry cluster that showed fewer N-insertions than the approximately 710-donor mean.

V lost 5 bases to trimming and J lost 2 bases; unmatched junction nucleotides: 2. The CDR3 consists of 14 residues. From germline, CDR1 is SNHLY and CDR2 FYNNEI. Details on this clone: Antigen: not known.

In the PCR, 60 Vbeta and 13 Jbeta primers were used. Assay: immunoSEQ multiplex PCR; the TCRdb copy retains only in-frame clones and omits some. The table shows about 200,000 clones, with around 86% occurring only once. The TCR sequence derives from a woman in her 40s in good health and CMV-seronegative. The chain combines TRBV2 with TRBJ2-7; TRBD2 agrees at 11 bases. The sample comprised PBMCs. The CDR3 coding sequence is TGTGCCAGCAGTCGGACTAGCGGGCCCTACGAGCAGTACTTC. This translates into CASSRTSGPYEQYF.